A selection of T cell receptor beta chains follows, all from one sample in a study of shared clonotypes between healthy human individuals. Libraries were prepared by immunoSEQ multiplex PCR; TCRdb keeps only in-frame clonotypes and omits some of them. The table records over 1.4 million clones, roughly 97% of them present only once. The sample was naive CD4+ T cells sorted from blood. Receptor source: a man younger than 45 in good health. Both conserved end residues are part of each CDR3. D genes are given only for firm matches. Only part of the rows carry a size: once, few, many, or a class if the clone is expanded.

>TRBJ2-7|TRBV2|TRBD1|NA
CASRVDRGLFYEQYF
TGTGCCAGCAGAGTAGACAGGGGGTTATTCTACGAGCAGTACTTC
>TRBJ2-2|TRBV5-1|NA|NA
CASSSLLAENTGELFF
TGCGCCAGCAGCTCCCTACTAGCAGAGAACACCGGGGAGCTGTTTTTT
>TRBJ1-2|TRBV29-1|TRBD1|NA
CSVRDRDEDGYTF
TGCAGCGTCCGGGACAGAGACGAGGATGGCTACACCTTC
>TRBJ2-7|TRBV27|NA|NA
CASSLSGGFGGYEQYF
TGTGCCAGCAGTTTATCAGGGGGGTTTGGGGGCTACGAGCAGTACTTC
>TRBJ1-5|TRBV6-1|NA|NA
CASTLRGGAQPQHF
TGTGCCAGCACTCTCCGAGGGGGGGCTCAGCCCCAGCATTTT
>TRBJ1-5|TRBV2|TRBD1|NA
CASSEQTGGNQPQHF
TGTGCCAGCAGTGAACAGACAGGGGGCAATCAGCCCCAGCATTTT
>TRBJ1-1|TRBV19|NA|NA
CASSTTTATNTEAFF
TGTGCCAGTAGTACGACGACAGCTACGAACACTGAAGCTTTCTTT
>TRBJ2-5|TRBV9|NA|NA
CASSVGRIGFQETQYF
TGTGCCAGCAGCGTAGGTCGGATAGGGTTTCAGGAGACCCAGTACTTC
>TRBJ1-1|TRBV5-1|NA|NA
CASSLAGPNTEAFF
TGCGCCAGCAGCTTGGCAGGGCCGAACACTGAAGCTTTCTTT
>TRBJ2-3|TRBV10-2|NA|NA
CASSEPRVASTDTQYF
TGCGCCAGCAGTGAACCTCGGGTAGCGAGCACAGATACGCAGTATTTT
>TRBJ2-2|TRBV5-1|TRBD1|NA
CASSRGQAGELFF
TGCGCCAGCAGCCGAGGACAGGCCGGGGAGCTGTTTTTT
>TRBJ2-1|TRBV7-2|TRBD2|NA
CAGGPRGTSGIGYEQFF
TGTGCCGGGGGACCCCGGGGGACTAGCGGGATTGGCTATGAGCAGTTCTTC
>TRBJ2-1|TRBV10-1|TRBD2|NA
CASSPSGLDVQFF
TGCGCCAGCAGTCCCTCGGGACTAGACGTGCAGTTCTTC
>TRBJ2-3|TRBV18|TRBD2|NA
CASSQGTSGQFSNTQYF
TGTGCCAGCTCACAAGGGACTAGCGGACAATTTTCCAATACGCAGTATTTT
>TRBJ1-5|TRBV4-1|NA|NA
CASSQTGFEQPQHF
TGCGCCAGCAGCCAAACAGGGTTCGAACAGCCCCAGCATTTT
>TRBJ1-5|TRBV7-2|NA|NA
CASSRGPIDNQPQHF
TGTGCCAGCAGCCGGGGACCGATCGACAATCAGCCCCAGCATTTT
>TRBJ2-2|TRBV7-9|NA|NA
CASGGGYTGELFF
TGTGCCAGCGGTGGGGGGTACACCGGGGAGCTGTTTTTT
>TRBJ2-1|TRBV19|TRBD2|NA
CASSINRPTSGSSYNEQFF
TGTGCCAGTAGTATCAATCGACCGACTAGCGGGAGCTCCTACAATGAGCAGTTCTTC
>TRBJ1-1|TRBV4-1|NA|NA
CASSQDTALGGYTEAFF
TGCGCCAGCAGCCAAGATACGGCTTTGGGGGGCTACACTGAAGCTTTCTTT
>TRBJ2-7|TRBV4-3|NA|NA
CASSQEFQRAYEQYF
TGCGCCAGCAGCCAAGAATTTCAGCGAGCCTACGAGCAGTACTTC
>TRBJ2-1|TRBV30|NA|NA
CAWSPDSLSERRQFF
TGTGCCTGGAGCCCGGACAGTTTGTCAGAGCGTCGGCAGTTCTTC
>TRBJ1-1|TRBV5-5|NA|NA
CASSVVTLNTEAFF
TGTGCCAGCTCAGTGGTGACCCTGAACACTGAAGCTTTCTTT
>TRBJ2-5|TRBV6-1|NA|NA
CASSEARAQETQYF
TGTGCCAGCAGTGAAGCCAGGGCTCAAGAGACCCAGTACTTC
>TRBJ2-5|TRBV28|TRBD1|NA
CASSTAGQGRETQYF
TGTGCCAGCAGTACCGCGGGACAGGGGAGAGAGACCCAGTACTTC
>TRBJ2-7|TRBV7-3|TRBD1|NA
CASSPRPGTGGYEQYF
TGTGCCAGCAGCCCCCGACCCGGGACAGGGGGCTACGAGCAGTACTTC
>TRBJ1-3|TRBV28|TRBD1|NA
CAIRQGVSGNTIYF
TGTGCCATCCGACAGGGGGTCTCTGGAAACACCATATATTTT
>TRBJ1-1|TRBV28|NA|NA
CASSSGVNTEAFF
TGTGCCAGCAGTTCAGGGGTGAACACTGAAGCTTTCTTT
>TRBJ2-3|TRBV7-9|NA|NA
CASSEPVPGRSTDTQYF
TGTGCCAGCAGCGAGCCGGTTCCGGGACGCAGCACAGATACGCAGTATTTT
>TRBJ2-7|TRBV5-1|NA|NA
CASSTGLSYEQYF
TGCGCCAGCAGCACAGGACTATCCTACGAGCAGTACTTC
>TRBJ1-1|TRBV5-1|NA|once
CASSLEWENTEAFF
TGCGCCAGCAGCTTGGAGTGGGAGAACACTGAAGCTTTCTTT
>TRBJ2-7|TRBV5-1|TRBD2|NA
CASSLDGGAYEQYF
TGCGCCAGCAGCTTGGATGGGGGGGCCTACGAGCAGTACTTC
>TRBJ2-1|TRBV6-1|TRBD1|NA
CATQPGTAYNEQFF
TGTGCCACTCAGCCCGGGACAGCCTACAATGAGCAGTTCTTC